The 14 T cell receptor beta chains below were found in one sample sequenced in a study of cytomegalovirus exposure and HLA in healthy donors. Researchers ran the PCR with 60 Vbeta and 13 Jbeta primers. Some clones are missing from TCRdb's copy, which holds only in-frame ones; the method was immunoSEQ multiplex PCR. This sample's table reports about 140,000 clones. The specimen was PBMCs. These TCRs come from a man aged 35 to 55 in good health and CMV-seronegative.

This chain links TRBV27 with TRBJ1-6; TRBD1 might be the D (5 bases). V lost 6 bases and J lost 8, with 14 bases in between. The CDR3 runs to 14 residues. Germline CDR1 and CDR2: MNHEY and SMNVEV (reference sequence). CDR3 DNA sequence: TGTGCCAGCAGAGCAGGGTTTATTGATTCACCCCTCCACTTT. Translating gives CASRAGFIDSPLHF.

The V gene is TRBV29-1, the J gene TRBJ1-4; 7 bases map to TRBD1. CDR1 SQVTM and CDR2 ANQGSEA come from the germline V gene. The CDR3 is made up of 13 amino acids. After removal of 7 bases from V and 6 bases from J, the junction contained 8 bases not matched to a gene. The CDR3 coding sequence is TGCAGCGCCCTCAGGGGGGTGGATGAAAAACTGTTTTTT. The encoded protein is CSALRGVDEKLFF. Supplemented by reference TRBV29-1 and TRBJ1-4, the full variable domain reads SAVISQKPSRDICQRGTSLTIQCQVDSQVTMMFWYRQQPGQSLTLIATANQGSEATYESGFVIDKFPISRPNLTFSTLTVSNMSPEDSSIYLCSALRGVDEKLFFGSGTQLSVL.

This chain joins TRBV7-8 and TRBJ2-1; no clear D gene. Trimming shortened V by 1 base and J by 10 bases, and 5 bases separated the two germline ends. Germline CDR1 reads SGHVS; CDR2 reads FQNEAQ. The CDR3 sequence is 11 residues long. Written as DNA, the CDR3 is TGTGCCAGCAGCTTAGACAGAGAGCAGTTCTTC. It is translated as CASSLDREQFF.

The chain employs TRBV6-6 and TRBJ2-5, with D possibly matching TRBD1 (6 bases). The CDR3 sequence is 15 residues long. Per the germline V gene, CDR1 is MNHNY and CDR2 is SVGAGI (reference sequence). Deletions cut 5 bases from V and 2 bases from J, with 15 bases between. CDR3 amino acids: CASSLTGSEQETQYF. CDR3 bases: TGTGCCAGCAGTCTTACAGGGTCGGAGCAAGAGACCCAGTACTTC.

This chain joins TRBV6-1 and TRBJ1-2; 7 positions match TRBD1. The CDR3 totals 13 residues. Germline V gene sequence: CDR1 MNHNS, CDR2 SASEGT. J gave up 8 bases and V 5 bases, and 8 bases lay outside the gene matches. The CDR3 DNA is TGTGCCAGCAGTTCAGCGGACAGGAACGGCTACACCTTC. Translation gives CASSSADRNGYTF.

This chain joins TRBV4-1 and TRBJ2-1; the match to TRBD2 covers 7 bases. This CDR3 has 17 amino acids. Per the germline V gene, CDR1 is MGHRA and CDR2 is YSYEKL. V dropped 2 bases and J dropped 6; count of bases not matched to a gene: 13. CDR3 region: CASSQPRSSGARNEQFF. CDR3 DNA: TGCGCCAGCAGCCAACCCCGCTCGAGCGGGGCCCGCAATGAGCAGTTCTTC.

In DNA, the CDR3 is TGTGCCACCAGCAGAGGGGCCAGGGCCCCCTACGAGCAGTACTTC. Amino acid sequence: CATSRGARAPYEQYF. J is TRBJ2-7 and V is TRBV15; the D gene is possibly TRBD1 (5 bases). The CDR3 totals 15 residues. The germline CDR1 and CDR2 sequences are LNHNV and YYDKDF (reference sequence). V shed 1 base and J shed 2 bases, with 12 bases lying between them. The variable domain in full, completed from reference TRBV15 and TRBJ2-7, reads DAMVIQNPRYQVTQFGKPVTLSCSQTLNHNVMYWYQQKSSQAPKLLFHYYDKDFNNEADTPDNFQSRRPNTSFCFLDIRSPGLGDTAMYLCATSRGARAPYEQYFGPGTRLTVT.

CDR3 DNA: TGTGCCATCAATACCGGGTCTAGCAATCAGCCCCAGCATTTT. It is translated as CAINTGSSNQPQHF. The chain has TRBV10-3 and TRBJ1-5; D ambiguous. Germline assignment: CDR1 ENHRY and CDR2 SYGVKD. The CDR3 is 14 residues long. V was cut by 7 bases and J by 0 bases, with 10 bases left in between.

This rearrangement joins TRBV9 to TRBJ2-5, with 7 bases lining up with TRBD2. J gave up 0 bases and V 4 bases, and 6 bases lay outside the gene matches. CDR3 length: 15 residues. CDR1 SGDLS and CDR2 YYNGEE come from the germline V gene. The DNA for the CDR3 is TGTGCCAGCAGCTCGGGGGGTGTGTACCAAGAGACCCAGTACTTC. Translated, it gives CASSSGGVYQETQYF.

The chain employs TRBV4-1 and TRBJ1-4; TRBD1 might be the D (5 bases). This CDR3 is 13 amino acids long. The V end lost 2 bases, the J end lost 14 bases, and 15 bases lay between the germline ends. Germline CDR1 MGHRA, CDR2 YSYEKL. The DNA for the CDR3 is TGCGCCAGCAGCCAATCTTGGGGGGGGTCCCTGTTTTTT. Its protein product is CASSQSWGGSLFF.

This chain connects TRBV13 to TRBJ1-1; TRBD1 matches 8 bases. The V and J ends lost 5 bases and 2 bases, in that order; junction bases with no gene match: 4. The V gene's germline CDR1 is PRHDT and CDR2 FYEKMQ (reference sequence). The CDR3 is 14 residues long. In nucleotides, the CDR3 is TGTGCCAGCAGCATGACAGGGGCTAACACTGAAGCTTTCTTT. Its protein is CASSMTGANTEAFF.

This sequence joins TRBV25-1 and TRBJ1-6; D not resolved. Germline V gene sequence: CDR1 MGHDK, CDR2 SYGVNS. V was clipped by 2 bases and J by 8 bases, with 13 bases between them. This CDR3 contains 15 residues. The CDR3, as DNA: TGTGCCAGCAGTGAACCTATGGAGGGCGATTCACCCCTCCACTTT. Its translation: CASSEPMEGDSPLHF. Together with reference TRBV25-1 and TRBJ1-6, the CDR3 gives the full variable domain: EADIYQTPRYLVIGTGKKITLECSQTMGHDKMYWYQQDPGMELHLIHYSYGVNSTEKGDLSSESTVSRIRTEHFPLTLESARPSHTSQYLCASSEPMEGDSPLHFGNGTRLTVT.

The chain employs TRBV19 and TRBJ2-5, with D maybe TRBD1 (5 bases). This CDR3 comprises 13 residues. Trimming took off 8 bases at V and 4 bases at J, with 14 bases between the two ends. Germline CDR1 and CDR2: LNHDA and SQIVND (reference sequence). CDR3 residues: CASRRGGRETQYF. CDR3 in DNA: TGTGCCAGTCGAAGGGGCGGTAGAGAGACCCAGTACTTC.

V gene TRBV4-3 combines with J gene TRBJ2-7, with TRBD2 matching over 7 bases. The CDR3 spans 15 residues. V gave up 4 bases and J gave up 3 bases; unmatched junction bases: 9. Germline V gene lookup returns CDR1 LGHNA and CDR2 YSLEER. The CDR3 nucleotides are TGCGCCAGCAGCCCGGAACTGGGGGGGATCTACGAGCAGTACTTC. Protein sequence: CASSPELGGIYEQYF.